The 25 T cell receptor beta chains in this list originate from one sample, sequenced in a study of T cell responses to AZD1222 COVID-19 vaccine. Only in-frame clones appear in the TCRdb table, and some are missing; sequencing was by immunoSEQ multiplex PCR. This sample has almost 80,000 clones, with around 90% found just once. The sample was peripheral blood, taken on day 0 of AZD1222 vaccination. The receptors here all came from an adult in good health.

This chain connects TRBV7-2 to TRBJ2-2, with 8 positions matching TRBD2. Looked up from germline, CDR1 is SGHTA and CDR2 is FQGNSA. The CDR3 is 13 residues long. The V and J ends lost 11 bases and 6 bases, in that order; junction bases with no gene match: 8. The CDR3 sequence: CAAGGASAGELFF. CDR3 sequence (DNA): TGTGCCGCCGGGGGGGCGAGCGCCGGGGAGCTGTTTTTT.

The rearrangement uses TRBV5-5 and TRBJ1-5; 9 bases fit TRBD1. Germline V gives CDR1 SGHKS, CDR2 YYEKEE (reference sequence). V lost 0 bases to trimming and J lost 5 bases; unmatched junction nucleotides: 3. This CDR3 has 15 amino acids. This CDR3 is CASSLAGTGHQPQHF. The CDR3 coding sequence is TGTGCCAGCAGCTTGGCCGGGACAGGGCATCAGCCCCAGCATTTT.

The chain is built from TRBV7-3 and TRBJ2-2; 10 bases are a match to TRBD2. The CDR3 extends over 15 amino acids. CDR1 is SGHTA and CDR2 is FQGTGA in the germline V gene. After removal of 4 bases from V and 6 bases from J, the junction contained 5 bases not matched to a gene. The CDR3 sequence: CASSSLAGAAGELFF. CDR3 sequence (DNA): TGTGCCAGCAGCTCCCTAGCGGGAGCAGCCGGGGAGCTGTTTTTT.

The chain carries TRBV28 and TRBJ1-1; D is possibly TRBD1 (5 bases). Looked up from germline, CDR1 is MDHEN and CDR2 is SYDVKM. The CDR3 spans 15 residues. The V end was cut by 5 bases, the J end by 0 bases, with 13 bases between. CDR3: CASSLRDRVNTEAFF. CDR3 in DNA: TGTGCCAGCAGTCTACGGGACCGGGTGAACACTGAAGCTTTCTTT.

This sequence joins TRBV9 and TRBJ2-1, with TRBD2 matching 9 bases. In germline, CDR1 is SGDLS, CDR2 YYNGEE. The CDR3 runs 17 residues. V lost 1 base, J lost 6 bases, and 11 bases stayed unmatched. As DNA, the CDR3 is TGTGCCAGCAGCGTAAGACTAGAACTAGCGGGTCTCAATGAGCAGTTCTTC. It yields the protein CASSVRLELAGLNEQFF.

This chain connects TRBV15 to TRBJ2-5; TRBD1 or TRBD2 may be the D gene (5 bases each). Germline loops: CDR1 LNHNV, CDR2 YYDKDF (reference sequence). V lost 0 bases, J lost 7 bases, and 21 bases lay in between. The CDR3 consists of 17 residues. DNA for the CDR3: TGTGCCACCAGCAGAGATCGAGTGGGACCCCTCAAGGCGACCCAGTACTTC. Translation gives CATSRDRVGPLKATQYF.

The chain employs TRBV10-3 and TRBJ1-2; D remains ambiguous. With 0 bases removed from V and 2 bases from J, the gap between germline ends came to 16 bases. The CDR3 covers 17 residues. Germline-derived CDR1 and CDR2 are ENHRY and SYGVKD. The CDR3 region is CAISESLQLSNNYGYTF. CDR3 sequence (DNA): TGTGCCATCAGTGAGTCGCTTCAACTTAGCAACAACTATGGCTACACCTTC.

The J gene is TRBJ2-1, the V gene TRBV7-8, with a weak D call TRBD1 (6 bases). The CDR3 consists of 18 residues. Per the germline V gene, CDR1 is SGHVS and CDR2 is FQNEAQ. The ends were cut back, 1 base at V and 6 bases at J, with 22 bases in the middle. The CDR3 loop is CASSLGGLRTLLFNEQFF. CDR3 coding DNA: TGTGCCAGCAGCTTAGGGGGGCTTAGGACTCTACTTTTCAATGAGCAGTTCTTC. The complete variable domain, with remaining parts taken from reference TRBV7-8 and TRBJ2-1, reads GAGVSQSPRYKVAKRGQDVALRCDPISGHVSLFWYQQALGQGPEFLTYFQNEAQLDKSGLPSDRFFAERPEGSVSTLKIQRTQQEDSAVYLCASSLGGLRTLLFNEQFFGPGTRLTVL.

This chain uses TRBV19 with TRBJ2-2; no reliable D call. Trimming took 3 bases from V and 1 from J, leaving 15 bases between them. This CDR3 has 17 amino acids. CDR1 and CDR2 (germline): LNHDA, SQIVND (reference sequence). CDR3 in amino acids: CASSIPWAVQNTGELFF. CDR3 DNA sequence: TGTGCCAGTAGTATCCCGTGGGCCGTACAGAACACCGGGGAGCTGTTTTTT.

The sample holds a few counts of this clone. This chain connects TRBV27 to TRBJ2-1; unclear D gene. V was cut by 5 bases and J by 0 bases, with 2 bases left in between. The CDR3 is made up of 12 amino acids. Germline assignment: CDR1 MNHEY and CDR2 SMNVEV (reference sequence). Written as DNA, the CDR3 is TGTGCCAGCAGTCTCTCCTACAATGAGCAGTTCTTC. Amino acid sequence: CASSLSYNEQFF.

This chain uses TRBV7-8 with TRBJ2-7; 10 bases agree with TRBD2. J was trimmed by 2 bases and V by 6 bases; bases with no gene match: 1. This CDR3 is built from 13 residues. Germline V gives CDR1 SGHVS, CDR2 FQNEAQ. The CDR3 here is CASRLAGAYEQYF. The CDR3, as DNA: TGTGCCAGCAGGCTAGCGGGAGCCTACGAGCAGTACTTC. Drawing the rest from reference TRBV7-8 and TRBJ2-7, the complete variable domain is GAGVSQSPRYKVAKRGQDVALRCDPISGHVSLFWYQQALGQGPEFLTYFQNEAQLDKSGLPSDRFFAERPEGSVSTLKIQRTQQEDSAVYLCASRLAGAYEQYFGPGTRLTVT.

The chain links TRBV5-1 to TRBJ2-1; TRBD2 matches at 8 bases. Germline V gene data show CDR1 as SGHRS and CDR2 as YFSETQ. CDR3 size: 16 residues. The ends lost 2 bases at V and 2 bases at J; junction bases unmatched: 6. CDR3 sequence (DNA): TGCGCCAGCAGCTTATTATCGGGAGGGCCCTACAATGAGCAGTTCTTC. Residues: CASSLLSGGPYNEQFF.

The chain employs TRBV5-6 and TRBJ1-2; D remains ambiguous. Trimming shortened V by 3 bases and J by 6 bases, and 12 bases separated the two germline ends. The CDR3 covers 13 residues. Looked up from germline, CDR1 is SGHDT and CDR2 is YYEEEE. CDR3 nucleotides: TGTGCCAGCAGCTATACAGCGGTGAATGGCTACACCTTC. It translates to CASSYTAVNGYTF.

This clone appeared a few times. The genes are TRBV19 and TRBJ1-1; D ambiguous. Germline V gives CDR1 LNHDA, CDR2 SQIVND (reference sequence). This CDR3 contains 13 residues. The germline V and J ends were trimmed by 7 bases and 1 base, with 10 bases remaining between them. This CDR3 reads CASITESNTEAFF. The CDR3 nucleotides read TGTGCCAGTATAACAGAGTCGAACACTGAAGCTTTCTTT.

The rearrangement uses TRBV5-1 and TRBJ1-1; a weak D match, TRBD1 (6 bases). Trimming took 4 bases from V and 5 from J, leaving 18 bases between them. This CDR3 has 15 amino acids. Looked up from germline, CDR1 is SGHRS and CDR2 is YFSETQ. The CDR3 DNA is TGCGCCAGCAGCCATACCACGGGGGCGGAAACTGAAGCTTTCTTT. It specifies CASSHTTGAETEAFF.

V and J are TRBV9 and TRBJ1-6; D uncertain. The CDR3 runs to 15 residues. Germline V lookup: CDR1 SGDLS, CDR2 YYNGEE. V was clipped by 3 bases and J by 7 bases, with 14 bases between them. The CDR3 protein is CASSGGGFRNSPLHF. In DNA, the CDR3 is TGTGCCAGCAGCGGGGGAGGCTTTCGGAATTCACCCCTCCACTTT.

The gene calls are TRBV19 and TRBJ1-6; D remains unclear. V gave up 5 bases and J gave up 11 bases, with 13 bases separating them. This CDR3 has 13 amino acids. Germline loops: CDR1 LNHDA, CDR2 SQIVND (reference sequence). CDR3 sequence: CASSALQRAPLHF. CDR3 coding DNA: TGTGCCAGTAGTGCCCTTCAGAGGGCACCCCTCCACTTT.

V and J are TRBV19 and TRBJ2-1; the D gene is possibly TRBD1 (6 bases). The germline CDR1 and CDR2 sequences are LNHDA and SQIVND (reference sequence). The V end was cut by 8 bases, the J end by 2 bases, with 19 bases between. The CDR3 consists of 16 residues. The CDR3 sequence: CASSPSGVPPYNEQFF. In DNA, the CDR3 is TGTGCCAGTTCGCCCTCAGGGGTTCCTCCCTACAATGAGCAGTTCTTC.

This clone was recorded a few times. This chain links TRBV18 with TRBJ2-3; D is unresolved. Trimming shortened V by 0 bases and J by 1 base, and 8 bases separated the two germline ends. This CDR3 has 15 amino acids. CDR1 and CDR2 from the germline V gene are KGHSH and LQKENI. The CDR3 is CASSPPAQRTDTQYF. In DNA form, the CDR3 reads TGTGCCAGCTCACCACCGGCACAACGCACAGATACGCAGTATTTT. Complete variable domain (other parts from reference TRBV18 and TRBJ2-3): NAGVMQNPRHLVRRRGQEARLRCSPMKGHSHVYWYRQLPEEGLKFMVYLQKENIIDESGMPKERFSAEFPKEGPSILRIQQVVRGDSAAYFCASSPPAQRTDTQYFGPGTRLTVL.

The J gene is TRBJ1-2, the V gene TRBV28, with 10 bases matching TRBD1. The CDR3 is made up of 14 amino acids. The germline CDR1 and CDR2 sequences are MDHEN and SYDVKM. The trim removed 6 bases at V and 2 bases at J, leaving 3 bases unmatched. The CDR3 nucleotides read TGTGCCAGCAGAAGACAGGGGGCGAACTATGGCTACACCTTC. Translated, it gives CASRRQGANYGYTF.

This clone was seen just once. This chain uses TRBV5-1 with TRBJ1-1; D perhaps matches TRBD1 (6 bases). Germline V gives CDR1 SGHRS, CDR2 YFSETQ. CDR3 length equals 14 residues. Trimming took 4 bases from V and 1 from J, leaving 11 bases between them. The CDR3 DNA reads as TGCGCCAGCAGCGTACAGGGTGGGAACACTGAAGCTTTCTTT. Its translation is CASSVQGGNTEAFF.

This clone was detected only a few times. The chain carries TRBV3-1 (or the pseudogene TRBV3-2) and TRBJ2-1; perhaps TRBD1 as D (6 bases). The germline CDR1 and CDR2 sequences are LGHDT and YNNKEL (reference sequence). The CDR3 runs to 14 residues. Trimming left V 3 bases short and J 10 bases short, with 16 bases between. As DNA, the CDR3 is TGTGCCAGCAGCCATGGGGGACAAGGGCTCGAGCAGTTCTTC. Its translation is CASSHGGQGLEQFF.

The V and J genes are TRBV9 and TRBJ2-3; TRBD2 aligns across 9 bases. CDR1 and CDR2 from the germline V gene are SGDLS and YYNGEE. CDR3 size: 16 residues. The ends lost 0 bases at V and 6 bases at J; junction bases unmatched: 8. The CDR3 bases are TGTGCCAGCAGCGTAGGCGATGCGGGAGGGACGGATACGCAGTATTTT. Translated: CASSVGDAGGTDTQYF.

The chain is built from TRBV18 and TRBJ2-2; 13 bases are a match to TRBD2. This CDR3 comprises 18 residues. Trimming at V came to 3 bases and at J to 4 bases, leaving 8 bases not matched to a gene. Germline V CDR1 and CDR2: KGHSH, LQKENI. DNA of the CDR3: TGTGCCAGCTCACCGGGACAGGGACTAGCGGGGCCCACCGGGGAGCTGTTTTTT. It codes for CASSPGQGLAGPTGELFF.

The CDR3 is CASSLWGGGSPLHF. Here the CDR3 DNA reads TGTGCCAGCAGTTTGTGGGGGGGCGGATCACCCCTCCACTTT. This rearrangement joins TRBV27 to TRBJ1-6, with D possibly matching TRBD1 (6 bases). Germline CDR1 is MNHEY and CDR2 is SMNVEV (reference sequence). With 3 bases removed from V and 10 bases from J, the gap between germline ends came to 13 bases. The CDR3 has 14 amino acids.